This is a list of T cell receptor beta chains from one sample in a study of regulatory T cells in long-lasting Graves disease. One entry per CDR3 protein, called by TCRdb with MiXCR from the multiplex PCR reads. This sample has a few hundred thousand distinct CDR3 sequences, with about a sixth found just once. These same records also appear under a second study, on T cells in Graves' hyperthyroidism and ophthalmopathy.

Specimen: peripheral blood mononuclear cells (PBMCs), collected at new diagnosis, from a patient treated with antithyroid drugs. These receptors all stem from a middle-aged man with Graves disease. Each CDR3 is given with its conserved first and last residue. Fields, in order: D gene, J gene, V gene, clone size, CDR3 protein, CDR3 DNA. D genes are given only for firm matches. Rows may omit the clone size; those that give it use once, few, many or a size class.

>-|TRBJ2-1|TRBV5-8|few
CASSSLKVAYNEQFF
TGTGCCAGCAGCTCCCTTAAGGTGGCCTACAATGAGCAGTTCTTC
>-|TRBJ2-7|TRBV3-2|many
CASSPTSGGAGYEQYF
TGTGCCAGCAGCCCGACTAGCGGGGGGGCCGGATACGAGCAGTACTTC
>-|TRBJ2-1|TRBV13|many
CASSSRAVANEQFF
TGTGCCAGCAGCTCCCGAGCGGTTGCCAATGAGCAGTTCTTC
>TRBD2|TRBJ2-1|TRBV5-1|few
CASFDRLAGSYNEQFF
TGCGCCAGCTTCGACAGACTAGCGGGGAGTTACAATGAGCAGTTCTTC
>-|TRBJ1-5|TRBV4-1|few
CASSPDWRGYSNQPQHF
TGCGCCAGCAGCCCCGATTGGAGAGGGTATAGCAATCAGCCCCAGCATTTT
>TRBD1|TRBJ2-7|TRBV20-1|many
CSAAGTATYEQYF
TGCAGTGCCGCCGGGACAGCGACCTACGAGCAGTACTTC
>TRBD1|TRBJ2-7|TRBV29-1|-
CSVLGSAGGAEKQYF
TGCAGCGTCCTAGGGTCGGCAGGGGGCGCGGAGAAGCAGTACTTC
>-|TRBJ1-5|TRBV29-1|-
CGEVGYSNQPQHF
TGCGGCGAGGTGGGATATAGCAATCAGCCCCAGCATTTT
>-|TRBJ2-7|TRBV7-9|-
CASSSAAAGSYEQYF
TGTGCCAGCAGCTCCGCCGCGGCCGGCTCCTACGAGCAGTACTTC
>-|TRBJ2-2|TRBV7-3|-
CASRDSRRGTGELFF
TGTGCCAGCAGGGACTCCAGACGGGGTACCGGGGAGCTGTTTTTT